This T cell receptor beta chain comes out of a study of T cells after yellow fever vaccination. TCRdb analysed the 5' RACE reads with MiXCR anew, one entry per CDR3 protein. The table lists some 170,000 distinct CDR3 sequences, approximately 9.9% of them singletons. This clonotype was recorded a few times. Its antigen is unidentified. V dropped 11 bases and J dropped 4; count of bases not matched to a gene: 15. The CDR3 length is 15 residues. The V gene's germline CDR1 is MNHEY and CDR2 SMNVEV (reference sequence). Broader study findings: Overall, a small share of clonotypes was seen in both CD4 and CD8 compartments. One caveat is that FACS-sorted repertoires could contain abundant clonotypes contaminating from the bulk population. Most primary-vaccination clones recurred post-booster (approximately 96% CD4, around 88% CD8). Weaker in magnitude, the secondary response showed a faster peak on day 5 versus 15.

This TCR was sampled from a man between 18 and 29 years old who received the YFV17D yellow fever vaccine. This chain joins TRBV27 and TRBJ2-3; 7 nucleotides line up with TRBD1. The source was CD8+ T cells sorted from PBMCs, collected 45 days after the yellow fever booster vaccination. The CDR3 loop reads CAVALTGVFPDTQYF. CDR3 DNA sequence: TGTGCCGTCGCGCTAACAGGGGTGTTTCCAGATACGCAGTATTTT.